This TCR beta chain was found in a study of siplizumab effects on memory and regulatory T cells. Points from the study as a whole: It was never confirmed that proliferating Tregs from siplizumab cultures were suppressive.

CDR1 is SGHKS and CDR2 is YYEKEE in the germline V gene (reference sequence). V lost 4 bases, J lost 5 bases, and 12 bases lay in between. This CDR3 has 13 residues. The sample holds one count of this clone. Antigen specificity is unknown. The data were produced by immunoSEQ multiplex PCR, yet TCRdb's version contains in-frame clones alone and is incomplete. The sample lists approximately 2,700 clones, around 64% occurring once. The V call is TRBV5-5, the J call TRBJ1-2, with D perhaps matching TRBD1 (5 bases). Specimen: TEMRA CD8+ T cells sorted from blood. Subset noted: unstimulated CD8+ CD45RA+ effector memory T cells. This TCR came from a human donor in good health. Written as DNA, the CDR3 is TGTGCCAGCAGCACGGGTAGGGGTTATGGCTACACCTTC. This codes for CASSTGRGYGYTF.